This is a list of T cell receptor beta chains from one sample in a study of blood T cell repertoires in COVID-19. The assay was immunoSEQ multiplex PCR, and TCRdb's table has in-frame clones only and misses some. The repertoire includes approximately 140,000 clones, about nine tenths of them detected once, and about 4.6% sits in the top ten. Sequenced input: peripheral blood. These receptors were obtained from a woman aged 60-75 years with active or convalescent COVID-19. Both conserved end residues are part of each CDR3. A D gene is named only where the DNA matches it firmly. Size is omitted from some rows. Given values are once, few, many or a class for expanded clones.

cdr3_nt cdr3_aa d_call j_call clone_size v_call
TGCGCCAGCAGCCAAGATGGGGCGGGGGGGGAGACAGATACGCAGTATTTT CASSQDGAGGETDTQYF TRBD2 TRBJ2-3 . TRBV4-3
TGTGCCAGCTCACCACTAATCACTAGCACAGATACGCAGTATTTT CASSPLITSTDTQYF . TRBJ2-3 . TRBV18
TGCGCCAGCAGCCAAGGACAGGGCACTGAAGGCTACACCTTC CASSQGQGTEGYTF TRBD1 TRBJ1-2 . TRBV5-1
TGCGCCAGCAGCACCGGACAGGGTGGACCTAATGAAAAACTGTTTTTT CASSTGQGGPNEKLFF TRBD1 TRBJ1-4 . TRBV5-1
TGCGCCAGCAGCCCTTGGATACCGGGACTAGCGGGGTGGGATACGCAGTATTTT CASSPWIPGLAGWDTQYF TRBD2 TRBJ2-3 . TRBV4-3
TGTGCCAGCAGTTTAGCCGGGACAGGGCTAGGCACTGAAGCTTTCTTT CASSLAGTGLGTEAFF TRBD1 TRBJ1-1 . TRBV27
TGTGCCAGCAGCTCACAAGGGACTGGAGCCACAGATACGCAGTATTTT CASSSQGTGATDTQYF . TRBJ2-3 . TRBV13
TGTGCCAGTAGTGTACTCGACAGGGCGTATGGCTACACCTTC CASSVLDRAYGYTF TRBD1 TRBJ1-2 . TRBV19
TGTGCCAGTAGTATAGGGGCCCTCTTCGAAAAACTGTTTTTT CASSIGALFEKLFF . TRBJ1-4 . TRBV19
TGTGCCAGTATCTCCAGGGATAATGAAAAACTGTTTTTT CASISRDNEKLFF . TRBJ1-4 . TRBV19
TGCGCCAGCAGCTTGTTTGGGGACAACAATCAGCCCCAGCATTTT CASSLFGDNNQPQHF . TRBJ1-5 . TRBV5-1
TGTGCCATCAGTGAGAGGAGACAGGGAACAGATACGCAGTATTTT CAISERRQGTDTQYF TRBD1 TRBJ2-3 . TRBV10-3
TGTGCCAGCGGGGGCAACCAAGAGACCCAGTACTTC CASGGNQETQYF . TRBJ2-5 . TRBV6-5
TGTGCCAGTAGTATAGAGCGGCAGCAAAACTATGGCTACACCTTC CASSIERQQNYGYTF . TRBJ1-2 . TRBV19
TGTGCCAGCAGCCAGCCAGGGACAGGGATAACGACAGATACGCAGTATTTT CASSQPGTGITTDTQYF TRBD1 TRBJ2-3 . TRBV3-1/TRBV3-2
TGTGCCAGCAGCCAGACACAGGGGGCTAGCTACGAGCAGTACTTC CASSQTQGASYEQYF TRBD1 TRBJ2-7 few TRBV7-9
TGTGCCAGCAGTATCGGACAGGGCCACGAGCAGTACTTC CASSIGQGHEQYF TRBD1 TRBJ2-7 . TRBV12-3/TRBV12-4
TGTGCCAGCAGCTTAGCCCTCGACAGGCTGTACGAGCAGTACTTC CASSLALDRLYEQYF . TRBJ2-7 . TRBV7-6
TGTGCCAGCAGGTTGGACAGGGGACCCTCTAATGAGCAGTTCTTC CASRLDRGPSNEQFF TRBD1 TRBJ2-1 . TRBV27
TGTGCCATCAGCCCCGGGACAGCAAACACCGGGGAGCTGTTTTTT CAISPGTANTGELFF TRBD1 TRBJ2-2 . TRBV10-3
TGTGCCAGCAGTGAAGCGTTGGGGGCAGCCGGGGCCAACGTCCTGACTTTC CASSEALGAAGANVLTF . TRBJ2-6 few TRBV6-1
TGTGCCAGCAGTCCACCGACAGGGGGCTGGACAGATACGCAGTATTTT CASSPPTGGWTDTQYF TRBD1 TRBJ2-3 . TRBV2
TGTGCCAGCAGCCCAAGGGGGGGGGCGGAAGGAGAGACCCAGTACTTC CASSPRGGAEGETQYF . TRBJ2-5 . TRBV5-4
TGCGCCAGCAGCCAAGATCGGAGGGTCTTTAACTATGGCTACACCTTC CASSQDRRVFNYGYTF . TRBJ1-2 . TRBV4-3
TGTGCCTGCACCGGGACAGGGAGTTCGTTAACAGATACGCAGTATTTT CACTGTGSSLTDTQYF TRBD1 TRBJ2-3 . TRBV30
TGTGCCAGCAGCCAAGAACGGACAGATAATTCACCCCTCCACTTT CASSQERTDNSPLHF . TRBJ1-6 . TRBV4-2
TGTGCCAGCAGCATGTTGGGGGGGAACTATGGCTACACCTTC CASSMLGGNYGYTF . TRBJ1-2 . TRBV9
TGTGCCATCAGTGATCCGACAGGGACCGGGGAGCTGTTTTTT CAISDPTGTGELFF TRBD1 TRBJ2-2 . TRBV10-3
TGCGCCAGCAGTGGACAGACGAATTCACCCCTCCACTTT CASSGQTNSPLHF . TRBJ1-6 . TRBV10-2
TGTGCCAGCAGCGCTGCACAGGGGGGAGAATTGGTAGGCTACACCTTC CASSAAQGGELVGYTF TRBD1 TRBJ1-2 few TRBV9
TGTGCCAGTAGTCCGGGGACAGGAAACTATGGCTACACCTTC CASSPGTGNYGYTF TRBD1 TRBJ1-2 few TRBV19
TGTGCCAGCAGCCGACAGACAGGGGATCACTCCTACGAGCAGTACTTC CASSRQTGDHSYEQYF TRBD1 TRBJ2-7 . TRBV14
TGTGCCAGCAGCTTAGGCGGCATTAGCACAGATACGCAGTATTTT CASSLGGISTDTQYF . TRBJ2-3 . TRBV7-2
TGTGCCATCAGTGGGGCCGGGGGGCGCCAAGAGACCCAGTACTTC CAISGAGGRQETQYF . TRBJ2-5 . TRBV10-3
TGTGCCAGCAGTGAGGCGGGACAGATGAACACTGAAGCTTTCTTT CASSEAGQMNTEAFF TRBD1 TRBJ1-1 . TRBV2
TGTGCCAGCAGTGAAGCGGACAGGGTGTCCACTGAAGCTTTCTTT CASSEADRVSTEAFF TRBD1 TRBJ1-1 . TRBV6-1
TGTGCCAGCAGTCAGAATACAGTGAACACTGAAGCTTTCTTT CASSQNTVNTEAFF . TRBJ1-1 . TRBV2
TGCGCCAGCAGCCAAGATGTTCCGCAGGGGGGCACCGGGGAGCTGTTTTTT CASSQDVPQGGTGELFF . TRBJ2-2 . TRBV4-3
TGTGCCAGCAGCTTTAAGGTTACAGGTCTTGGGACAGATACGCAGTATTTT CASSFKVTGLGTDTQYF . TRBJ2-3 . TRBV7-2
TGCGCCAGCTCCGGGGGATCCACAGATACGCAGTATTTT CASSGGSTDTQYF . TRBJ2-3 . TRBV10-1
TGTGCCAGCAGCGTCAACAGATCCTACGAGCAGTACTTC CASSVNRSYEQYF . TRBJ2-7 . TRBV9
TGCAGCGTTGTTTCTACAGGGGTTTTGAACACTGAAGCTTTCTTT CSVVSTGVLNTEAFF TRBD1 TRBJ1-1 . TRBV29-1
TGTGCCAGCAGGGGTTTCCTCGGGCAGCCCCAGCATTTT CASRGFLGQPQHF . TRBJ1-5 . TRBV6-5
TGTGCCAGCAGAGGGGGCGCCGACTATGGCTACACCTTC CASRGGADYGYTF TRBD1 TRBJ1-2 . TRBV5-4
TGTGCCAGCGGGCCGGGGGTAAATAATTCACCCCTCCACTTT CASGPGVNNSPLHF . TRBJ1-6 . TRBV9
TGTGCCAGCAGTTACAGCGGTAATTCACCCCTCCACTTT CASSYSGNSPLHF . TRBJ1-6 once TRBV6-5
TGCGCCAGCAGCTCTGGGACAGGGGGTGGTCAAGAGACCCAGTACTTC CASSSGTGGGQETQYF TRBD1 TRBJ2-5 . TRBV5-1
TGTGCCAGCAGTGACTCGATGGGAGTGTATGAGCAGTTCTTC CASSDSMGVYEQFF . TRBJ2-1 . TRBV6-4
TGTGCCAGTAGTACTTTTTTAGGGGGCCCTTATGCCACTGAAGCTTTCTTT CASSTFLGGPYATEAFF TRBD1 TRBJ1-1 . TRBV19
TGTGCCATCAGTGACTATACAGATACGCAGTATTTT CAISDYTDTQYF . TRBJ2-3 . TRBV10-3
TGTGCCTCCTCCGTAGGGGGCCACGCAGATACGCAGTATTTT CASSVGGHADTQYF TRBD1 TRBJ2-3 once TRBV15